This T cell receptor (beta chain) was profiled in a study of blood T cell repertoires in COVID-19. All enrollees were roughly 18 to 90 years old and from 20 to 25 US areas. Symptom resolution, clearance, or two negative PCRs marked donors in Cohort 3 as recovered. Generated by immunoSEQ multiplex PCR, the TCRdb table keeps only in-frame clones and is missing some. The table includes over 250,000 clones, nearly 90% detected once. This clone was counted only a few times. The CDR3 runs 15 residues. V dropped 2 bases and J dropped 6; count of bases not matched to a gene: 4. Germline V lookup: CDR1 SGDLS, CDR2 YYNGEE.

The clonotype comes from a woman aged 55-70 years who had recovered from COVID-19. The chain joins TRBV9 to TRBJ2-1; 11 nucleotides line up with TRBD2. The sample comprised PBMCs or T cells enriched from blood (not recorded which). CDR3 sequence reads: CASSVGLAEINEQFF. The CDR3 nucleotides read TGTGCCAGCAGCGTGGGACTAGCGGAGATCAATGAGCAGTTCTTC.